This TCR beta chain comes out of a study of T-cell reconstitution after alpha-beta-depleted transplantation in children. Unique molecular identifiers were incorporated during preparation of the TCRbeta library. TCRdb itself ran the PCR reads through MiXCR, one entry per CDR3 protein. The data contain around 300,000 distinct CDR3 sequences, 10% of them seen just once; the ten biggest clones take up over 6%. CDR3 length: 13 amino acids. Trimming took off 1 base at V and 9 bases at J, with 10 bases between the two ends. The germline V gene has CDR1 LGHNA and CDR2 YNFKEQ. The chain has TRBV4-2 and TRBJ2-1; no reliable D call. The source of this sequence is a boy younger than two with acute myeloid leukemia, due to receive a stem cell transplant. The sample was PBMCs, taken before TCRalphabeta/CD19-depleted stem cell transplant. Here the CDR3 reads CASSQVVVGEQFF. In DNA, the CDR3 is TGTGCCAGCAGCCAAGTAGTAGTTGGTGAGCAGTTCTTC.